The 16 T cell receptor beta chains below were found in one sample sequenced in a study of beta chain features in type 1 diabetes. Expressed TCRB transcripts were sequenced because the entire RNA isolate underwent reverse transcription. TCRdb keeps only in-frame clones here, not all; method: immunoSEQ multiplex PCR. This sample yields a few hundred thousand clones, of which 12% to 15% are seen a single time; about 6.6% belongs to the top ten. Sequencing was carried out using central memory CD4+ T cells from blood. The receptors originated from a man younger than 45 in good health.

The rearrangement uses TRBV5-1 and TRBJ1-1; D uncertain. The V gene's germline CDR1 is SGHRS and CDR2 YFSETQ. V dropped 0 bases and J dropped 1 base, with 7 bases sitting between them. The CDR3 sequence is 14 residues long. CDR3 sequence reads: CASSLASGNTEAFF. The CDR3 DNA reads TGCGCCAGCAGCTTGGCCTCGGGGAACACTGAAGCTTTCTTT.

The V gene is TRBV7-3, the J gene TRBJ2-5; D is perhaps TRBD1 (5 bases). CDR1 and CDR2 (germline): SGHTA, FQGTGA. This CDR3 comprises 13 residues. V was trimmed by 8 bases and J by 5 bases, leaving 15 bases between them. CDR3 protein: CASGLQGWETQYF. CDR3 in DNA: TGTGCCAGCGGCCTCCAGGGATGGGAGACCCAGTACTTC.

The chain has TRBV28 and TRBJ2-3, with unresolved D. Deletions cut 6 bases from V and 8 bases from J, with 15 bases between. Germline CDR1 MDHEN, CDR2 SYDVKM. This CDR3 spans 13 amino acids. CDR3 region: CASSTLRVGTQYF. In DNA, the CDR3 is TGTGCCAGCAGCACGCTTAGGGTTGGTACGCAGTATTTT.

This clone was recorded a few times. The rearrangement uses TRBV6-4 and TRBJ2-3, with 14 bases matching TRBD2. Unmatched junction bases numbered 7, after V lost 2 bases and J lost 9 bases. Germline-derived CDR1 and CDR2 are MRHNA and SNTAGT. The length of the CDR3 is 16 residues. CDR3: CASSDGGLAGGSTQYF. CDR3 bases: TGTGCCAGCAGTGACGGCGGACTAGCGGGGGGATCAACGCAGTATTTT.

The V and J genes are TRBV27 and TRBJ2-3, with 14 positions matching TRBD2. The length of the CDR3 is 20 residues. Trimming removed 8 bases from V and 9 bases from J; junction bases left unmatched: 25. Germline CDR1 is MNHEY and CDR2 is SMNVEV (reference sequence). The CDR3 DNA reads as TGTGCCAGCCGGGGGACAGGACTAGCGGGAGGCCCGCTACCTGGGGGCACGCAGTATTTT. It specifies CASRGTGLAGGPLPGGTQYF.

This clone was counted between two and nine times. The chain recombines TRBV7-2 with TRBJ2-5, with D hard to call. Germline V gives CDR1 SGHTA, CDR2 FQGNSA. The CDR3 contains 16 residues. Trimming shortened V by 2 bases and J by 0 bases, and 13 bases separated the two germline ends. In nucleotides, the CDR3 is TGTGCCAGCAGCTTACGTTCAGTACTGTACCAAGAGACCCAGTACTTC. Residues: CASSLRSVLYQETQYF.

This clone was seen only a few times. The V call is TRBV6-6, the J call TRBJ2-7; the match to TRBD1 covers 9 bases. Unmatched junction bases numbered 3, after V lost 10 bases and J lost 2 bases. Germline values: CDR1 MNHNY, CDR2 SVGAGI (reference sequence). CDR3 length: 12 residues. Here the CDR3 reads CATRQGAYEQYF. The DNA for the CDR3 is TGTGCCACCCGACAGGGGGCCTACGAGCAGTACTTC.

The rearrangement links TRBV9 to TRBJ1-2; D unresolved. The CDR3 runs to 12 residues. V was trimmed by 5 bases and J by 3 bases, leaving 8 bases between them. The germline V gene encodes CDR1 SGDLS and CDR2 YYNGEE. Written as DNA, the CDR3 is TGTGCCAGCAGTCCAGACGACTATGGCTACACCTTC. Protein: CASSPDDYGYTF. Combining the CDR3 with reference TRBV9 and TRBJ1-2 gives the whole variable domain DSGVTQTPKHLITATGQRVTLRCSPRSGDLSVYWYQQSLDQGLQFLIQYYNGEERAKGNILERFSAQQFPDLHSELNLSSLELGDSALYFCASSPDDYGYTFGSGTRLTVV.

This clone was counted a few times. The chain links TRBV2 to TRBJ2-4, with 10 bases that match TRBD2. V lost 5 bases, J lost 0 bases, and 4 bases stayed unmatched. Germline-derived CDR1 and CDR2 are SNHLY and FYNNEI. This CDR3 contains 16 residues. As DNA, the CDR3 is TGTGCCAGCAGTTTACTAGCGGGAAGAGCCAAAAACATTCAGTACTTC. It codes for CASSLLAGRAKNIQYF.

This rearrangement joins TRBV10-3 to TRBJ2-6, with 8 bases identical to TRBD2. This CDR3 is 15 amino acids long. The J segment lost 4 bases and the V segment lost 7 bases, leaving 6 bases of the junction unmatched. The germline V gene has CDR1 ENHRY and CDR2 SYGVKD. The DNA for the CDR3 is TGTGCCATCACCCCAGCGGGAGCCGGGGCCAACGTCCTGACTTTC. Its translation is CAITPAGAGANVLTF.

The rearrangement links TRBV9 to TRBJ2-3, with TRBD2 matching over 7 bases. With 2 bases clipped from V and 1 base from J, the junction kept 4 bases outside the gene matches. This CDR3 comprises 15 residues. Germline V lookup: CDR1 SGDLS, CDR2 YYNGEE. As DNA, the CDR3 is TGTGCCAGCAGCGTGACTAGCAGAGGCACAGATACGCAGTATTTT. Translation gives CASSVTSRGTDTQYF.

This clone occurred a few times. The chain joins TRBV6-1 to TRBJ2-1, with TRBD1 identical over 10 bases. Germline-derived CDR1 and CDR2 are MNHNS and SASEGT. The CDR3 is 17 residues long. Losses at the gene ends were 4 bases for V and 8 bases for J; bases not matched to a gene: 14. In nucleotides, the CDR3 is TGTGCCAGCAGTGCCCCCTTAAAGGGACAGGGGCTAGATGAGCAGTTCTTC. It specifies CASSAPLKGQGLDEQFF.

In DNA form, the CDR3 reads TGTGCCAGCAGCCGCGGGACAGGGAGTAACAATGAGCAGTTCTTC. Its protein product is CASSRGTGSNNEQFF. The rearrangement links TRBV5-4 to TRBJ2-1; 9 nucleotides line up with TRBD1. This CDR3 spans 15 amino acids. The germline CDR1 and CDR2 sequences are SGHNT and YYREEE (reference sequence). V lost 4 bases and J lost 5; bases outside the gene matches: 7.

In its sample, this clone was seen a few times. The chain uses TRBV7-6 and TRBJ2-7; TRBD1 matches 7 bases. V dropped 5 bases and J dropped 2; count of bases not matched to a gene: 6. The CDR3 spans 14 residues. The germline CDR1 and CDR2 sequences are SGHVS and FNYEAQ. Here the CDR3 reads CASSRQGEAYEQYV. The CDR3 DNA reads TGTGCCAGCAGCCGACAGGGAGAGGCCTACGAGCAGTACGTC.

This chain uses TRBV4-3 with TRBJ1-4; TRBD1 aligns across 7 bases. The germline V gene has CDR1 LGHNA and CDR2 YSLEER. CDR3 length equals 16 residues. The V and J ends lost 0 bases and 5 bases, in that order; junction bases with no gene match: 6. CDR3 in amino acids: CASSQDTGVGNEKLFF. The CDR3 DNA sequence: TGCGCCAGCAGCCAAGATACAGGGGTCGGGAATGAAAAACTGTTTTTT.

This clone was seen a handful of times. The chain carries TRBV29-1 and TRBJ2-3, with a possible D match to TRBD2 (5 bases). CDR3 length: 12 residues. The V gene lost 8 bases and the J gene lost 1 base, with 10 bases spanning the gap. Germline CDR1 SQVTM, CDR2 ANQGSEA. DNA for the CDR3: TGCAGCCTGAGGGATGGCACAGATACGCAGTATTTT. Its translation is CSLRDGTDTQYF.